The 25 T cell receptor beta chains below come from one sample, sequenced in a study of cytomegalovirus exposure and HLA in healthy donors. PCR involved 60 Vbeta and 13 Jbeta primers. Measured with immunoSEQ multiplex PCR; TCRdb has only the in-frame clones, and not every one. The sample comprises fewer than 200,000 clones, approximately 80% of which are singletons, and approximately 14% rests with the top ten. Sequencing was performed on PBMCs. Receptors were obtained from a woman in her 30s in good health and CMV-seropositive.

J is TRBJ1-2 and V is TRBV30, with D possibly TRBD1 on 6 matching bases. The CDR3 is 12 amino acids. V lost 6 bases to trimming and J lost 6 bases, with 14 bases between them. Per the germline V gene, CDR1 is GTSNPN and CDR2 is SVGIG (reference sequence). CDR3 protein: CACTQGRDGYTF. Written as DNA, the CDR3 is TGTGCCTGCACCCAGGGGCGTGATGGCTACACCTTC.

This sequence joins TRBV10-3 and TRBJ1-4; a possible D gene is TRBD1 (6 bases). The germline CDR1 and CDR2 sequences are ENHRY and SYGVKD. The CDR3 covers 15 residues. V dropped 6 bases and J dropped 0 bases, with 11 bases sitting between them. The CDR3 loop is CAIREKGATNEKLFF. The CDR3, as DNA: TGTGCCATCAGAGAGAAGGGGGCAACTAATGAAAAACTGTTTTTT.

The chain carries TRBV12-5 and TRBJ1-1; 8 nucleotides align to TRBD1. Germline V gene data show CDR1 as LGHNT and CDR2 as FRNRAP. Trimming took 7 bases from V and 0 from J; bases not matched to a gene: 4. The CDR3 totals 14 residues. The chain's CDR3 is CASAGQGLNTEAFF. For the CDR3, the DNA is TGTGCTAGTGCCGGACAGGGATTGAACACTGAAGCTTTCTTT.

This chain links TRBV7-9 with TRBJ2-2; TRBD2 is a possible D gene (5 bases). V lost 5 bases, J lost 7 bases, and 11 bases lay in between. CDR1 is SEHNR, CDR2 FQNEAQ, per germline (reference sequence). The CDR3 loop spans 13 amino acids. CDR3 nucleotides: TGTGCCAGCAGCCCACCGGAGGACGGGGAGCTGTTTTTT. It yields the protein CASSPPEDGELFF.

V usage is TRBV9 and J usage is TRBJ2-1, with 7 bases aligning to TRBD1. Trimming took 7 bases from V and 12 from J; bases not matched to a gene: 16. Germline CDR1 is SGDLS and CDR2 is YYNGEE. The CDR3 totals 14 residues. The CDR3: CASGDSEVGSVQFF. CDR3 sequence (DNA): TGTGCCAGCGGGGACAGTGAAGTGGGATCTGTGCAGTTCTTC.

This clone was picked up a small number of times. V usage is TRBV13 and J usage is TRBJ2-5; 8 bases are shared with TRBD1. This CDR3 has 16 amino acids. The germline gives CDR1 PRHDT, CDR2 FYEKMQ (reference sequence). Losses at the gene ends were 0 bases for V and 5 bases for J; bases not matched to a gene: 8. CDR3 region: CASSLGGQGYRETQYF. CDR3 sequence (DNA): TGTGCCAGCAGCTTAGGAGGACAGGGCTACCGGGAGACCCAGTACTTC.

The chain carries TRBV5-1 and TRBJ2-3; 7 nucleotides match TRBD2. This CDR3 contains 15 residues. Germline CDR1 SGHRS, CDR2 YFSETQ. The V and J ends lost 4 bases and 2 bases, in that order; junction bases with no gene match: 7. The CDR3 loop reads CASSVGGDPTDTQYF. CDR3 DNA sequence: TGCGCCAGCAGCGTTGGGGGGGACCCCACAGATACGCAGTATTTT.

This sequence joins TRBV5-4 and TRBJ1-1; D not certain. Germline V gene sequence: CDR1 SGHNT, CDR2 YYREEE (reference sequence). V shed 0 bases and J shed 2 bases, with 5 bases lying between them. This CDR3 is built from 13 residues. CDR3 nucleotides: TGTGCCAGCAGCTTGGACAGCAACACTGAAGCTTTCTTT. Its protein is CASSLDSNTEAFF.

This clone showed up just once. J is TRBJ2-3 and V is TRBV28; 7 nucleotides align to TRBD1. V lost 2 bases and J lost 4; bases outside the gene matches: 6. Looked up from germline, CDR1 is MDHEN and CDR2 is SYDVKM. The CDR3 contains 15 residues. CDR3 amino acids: CASSLNRGSADTQYF. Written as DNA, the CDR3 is TGTGCCAGCAGTTTAAACAGGGGTAGTGCAGATACGCAGTATTTT.

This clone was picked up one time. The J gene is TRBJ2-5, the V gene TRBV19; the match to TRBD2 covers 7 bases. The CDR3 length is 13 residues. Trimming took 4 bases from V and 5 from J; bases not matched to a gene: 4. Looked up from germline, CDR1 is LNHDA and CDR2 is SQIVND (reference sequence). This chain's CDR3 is CASSTSGEETQYF. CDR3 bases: TGTGCCAGTAGTACGAGCGGGGAGGAGACCCAGTACTTC.

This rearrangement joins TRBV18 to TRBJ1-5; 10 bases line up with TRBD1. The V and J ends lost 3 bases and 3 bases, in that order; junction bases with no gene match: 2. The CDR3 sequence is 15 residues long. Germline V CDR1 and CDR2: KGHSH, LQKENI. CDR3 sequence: CASSPDRGFNQPQHF. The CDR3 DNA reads TGTGCCAGCTCACCGGACAGGGGGTTCAATCAGCCCCAGCATTTT.

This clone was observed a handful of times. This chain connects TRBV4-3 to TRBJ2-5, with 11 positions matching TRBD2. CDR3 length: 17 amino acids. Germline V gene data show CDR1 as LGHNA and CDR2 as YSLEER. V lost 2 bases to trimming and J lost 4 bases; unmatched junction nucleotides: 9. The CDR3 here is CASSQKPGLADGETQYF. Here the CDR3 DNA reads TGCGCCAGCAGCCAAAAGCCGGGACTAGCGGATGGAGAGACCCAGTACTTC.

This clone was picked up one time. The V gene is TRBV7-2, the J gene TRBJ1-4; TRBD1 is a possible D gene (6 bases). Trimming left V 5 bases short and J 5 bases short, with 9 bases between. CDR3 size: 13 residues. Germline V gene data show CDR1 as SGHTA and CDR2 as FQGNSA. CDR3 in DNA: TGTGCCAGCAGCCGGGGGGGCAATGAAAAACTGTTTTTT. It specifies CASSRGGNEKLFF.

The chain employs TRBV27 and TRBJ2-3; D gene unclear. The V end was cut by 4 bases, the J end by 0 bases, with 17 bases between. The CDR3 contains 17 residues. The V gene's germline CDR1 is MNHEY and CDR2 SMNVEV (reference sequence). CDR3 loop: CASSSRLARESTDTQYF. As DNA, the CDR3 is TGTGCCAGCAGTTCTAGACTTGCGCGAGAGAGCACAGATACGCAGTATTTT.

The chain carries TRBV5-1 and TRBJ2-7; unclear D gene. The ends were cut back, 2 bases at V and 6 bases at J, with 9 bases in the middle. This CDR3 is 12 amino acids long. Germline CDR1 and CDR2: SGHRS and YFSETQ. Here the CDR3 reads CASSFTNAEQYF. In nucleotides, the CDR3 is TGCGCCAGCAGCTTTACAAACGCCGAGCAGTACTTC.

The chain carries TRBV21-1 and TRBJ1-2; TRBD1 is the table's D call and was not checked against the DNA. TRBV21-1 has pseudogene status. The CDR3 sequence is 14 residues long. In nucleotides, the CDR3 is TGTGCCAGCAGCAACAGGGACAGGGACTATGGCCACACCTTC. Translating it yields CASSNRDRDYGHTF.

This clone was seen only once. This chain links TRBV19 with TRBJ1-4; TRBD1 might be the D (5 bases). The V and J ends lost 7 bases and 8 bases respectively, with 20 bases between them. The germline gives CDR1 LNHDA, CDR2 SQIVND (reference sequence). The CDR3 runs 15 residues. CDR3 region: CASTPTRGGDEKLFF. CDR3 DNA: TGTGCCAGTACACCGACCCGGGGGGGAGACGAAAAACTGTTTTTT. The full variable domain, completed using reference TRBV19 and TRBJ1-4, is DGGITQSPKYLFRKEGQNVTLSCEQNLNHDAMYWYRQDPGQGLRLIYYSQIVNDFQKGDIAEGYSVSREKKESFPLTVTSAQKNPTAFYLCASTPTRGGDEKLFFGSGTQLSVL.

The DNA for the CDR3 is TGTGCCAGCCCCAAGGGCAGGGCGGAATTGGACACTGAAGCTTTCTTT. Its translation: CASPKGRAELDTEAFF. The J gene is TRBJ1-1, the V gene TRBV21-1; TRBD1, as called in the table, went unchecked against the DNA. TRBV21-1 is a listed pseudogene. This CDR3 is built from 16 residues.

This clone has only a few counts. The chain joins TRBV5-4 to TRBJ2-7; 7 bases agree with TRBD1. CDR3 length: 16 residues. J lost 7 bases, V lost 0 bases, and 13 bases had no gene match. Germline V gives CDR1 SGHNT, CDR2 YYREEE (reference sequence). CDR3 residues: CASSLEYGTALGEQYF. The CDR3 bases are TGTGCCAGCAGCTTGGAGTACGGGACAGCTTTAGGAGAGCAGTACTTC.

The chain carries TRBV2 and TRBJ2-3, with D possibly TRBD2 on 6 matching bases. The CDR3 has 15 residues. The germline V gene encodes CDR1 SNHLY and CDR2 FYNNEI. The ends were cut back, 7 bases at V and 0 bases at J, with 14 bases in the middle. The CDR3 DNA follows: TGTGCCAGCATCCCCCTGAGCGGGAGCACAGATACGCAGTATTTT. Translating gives CASIPLSGSTDTQYF.

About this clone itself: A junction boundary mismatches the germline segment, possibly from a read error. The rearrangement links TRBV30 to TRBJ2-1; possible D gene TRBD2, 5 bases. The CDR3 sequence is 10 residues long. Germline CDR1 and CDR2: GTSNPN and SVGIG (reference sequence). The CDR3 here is CAWSRTGLIF. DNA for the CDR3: TGTGCCTGGAGTCGGACTGGGCTGATCTTC.

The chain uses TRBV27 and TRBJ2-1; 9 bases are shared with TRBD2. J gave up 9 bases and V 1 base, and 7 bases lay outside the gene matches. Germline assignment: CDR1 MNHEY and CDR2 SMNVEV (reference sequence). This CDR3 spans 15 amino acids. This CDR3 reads CASSLFRGGAGEQFF. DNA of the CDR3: TGTGCCAGCAGTTTATTCCGCGGGGGGGCCGGTGAGCAGTTCTTC.

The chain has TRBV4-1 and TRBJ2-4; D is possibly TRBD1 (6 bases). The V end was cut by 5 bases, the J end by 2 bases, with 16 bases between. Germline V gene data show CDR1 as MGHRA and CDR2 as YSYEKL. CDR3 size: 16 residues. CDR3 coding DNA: TGCGCCAGCAGCTTGGGGCCAGGGGCGACCAAAAACATTCAGTACTTC. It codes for CASSLGPGATKNIQYF.

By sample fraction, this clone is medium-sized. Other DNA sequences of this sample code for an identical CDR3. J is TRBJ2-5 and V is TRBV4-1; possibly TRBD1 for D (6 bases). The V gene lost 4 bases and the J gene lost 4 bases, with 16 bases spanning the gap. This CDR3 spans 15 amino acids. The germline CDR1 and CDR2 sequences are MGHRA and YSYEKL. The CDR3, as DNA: TGCGCCAGCAGCCGGTCCGGGCTGACAGGAGAGACCCAGTACTTC. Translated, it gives CASSRSGLTGETQYF.

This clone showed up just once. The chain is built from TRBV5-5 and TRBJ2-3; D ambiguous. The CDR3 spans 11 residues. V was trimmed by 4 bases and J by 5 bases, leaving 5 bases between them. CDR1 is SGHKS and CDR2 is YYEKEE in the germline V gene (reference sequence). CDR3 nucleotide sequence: TGTGCCAGCAGCAGCTTAGATACGCAGTATTTT. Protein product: CASSSLDTQYF.